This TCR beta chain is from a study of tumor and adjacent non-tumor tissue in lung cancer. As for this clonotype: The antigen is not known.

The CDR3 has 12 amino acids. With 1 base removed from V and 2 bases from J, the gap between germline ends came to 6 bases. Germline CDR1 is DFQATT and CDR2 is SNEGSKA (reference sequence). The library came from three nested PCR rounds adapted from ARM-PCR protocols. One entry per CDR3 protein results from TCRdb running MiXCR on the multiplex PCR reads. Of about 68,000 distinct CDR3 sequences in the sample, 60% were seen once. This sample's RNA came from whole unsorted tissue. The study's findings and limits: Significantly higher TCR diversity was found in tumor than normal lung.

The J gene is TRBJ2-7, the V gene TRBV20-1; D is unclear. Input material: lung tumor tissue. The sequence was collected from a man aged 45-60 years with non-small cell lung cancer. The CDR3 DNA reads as TGCAGTGCTAGAGCAACGACCTACGAGCAGTACTTC. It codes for CSARATTYEQYF.